The clone carrying this T cell receptor (beta chain) was seen only a few times. The table came from immunoSEQ multiplex PCR; TCRdb's copy has only in-frame clones and leaves some out. The profile shows under 75,000 clones, roughly 89% of them singletons. The length of the CDR3 is 14 residues. Trimming at V came to 1 base and at J to 11 bases, leaving 4 bases not matched to a gene. In germline, CDR1 is MNHNS, CDR2 SASEGT. These data originate in a study of T cell changes during pregnancy in multiple sclerosis. The chain links TRBV6-1 to TRBJ1-6; 8 bases match TRBD1. The TCR originated in a female donor in good health, enrolled as a control in a pregnancy study. Sequences were derived from CD4+ T cells from peripheral blood mononuclear cells, sampled after pregnancy. DNA for the CDR3: TGTGCCAGCAGTGAAGGGACAGGGTACACACCCCTCCACTTT. This encodes CASSEGTGYTPLHF.